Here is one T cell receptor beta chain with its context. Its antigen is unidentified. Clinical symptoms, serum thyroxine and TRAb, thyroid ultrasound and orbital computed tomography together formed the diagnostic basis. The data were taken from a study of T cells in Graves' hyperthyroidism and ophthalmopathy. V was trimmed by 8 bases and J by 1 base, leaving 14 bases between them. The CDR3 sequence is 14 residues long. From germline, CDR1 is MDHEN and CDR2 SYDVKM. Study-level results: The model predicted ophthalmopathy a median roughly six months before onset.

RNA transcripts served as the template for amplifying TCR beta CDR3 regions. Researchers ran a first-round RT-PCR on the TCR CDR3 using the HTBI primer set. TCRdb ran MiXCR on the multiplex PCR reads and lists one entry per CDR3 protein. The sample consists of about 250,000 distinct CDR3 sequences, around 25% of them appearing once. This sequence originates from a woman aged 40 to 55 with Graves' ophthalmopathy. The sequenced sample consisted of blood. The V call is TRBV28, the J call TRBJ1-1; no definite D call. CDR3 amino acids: CASLRGIGNTEAFF. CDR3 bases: TGTGCCAGCCTCCGAGGGATTGGGAACACTGAAGCTTTCTTT.